The entry that follows covers one T cell receptor (beta chain) sequence. The target antigen is unknown. CDR3 length: 17 amino acids. Trimming took 5 bases from V and 3 from J, leaving 20 bases between them. Germline V gene sequence: CDR1 LNHDA, CDR2 SQIVND (reference sequence). These data originate in a study of T cell responses to AZD1222 COVID-19 vaccine. The study's findings and limits: With two AZD1222 doses given, Spike-specific TCR breadth and depth both rose. The donor cohort was predominantly white British with a female majority, and clonal diversity may have been underestimated. Only a handful of AZD1222 recipients, several in all, had baseline seropositivity.

The method was immunoSEQ multiplex PCR; TCRdb's version includes in-frame clones alone and lacks a portion of them. Among 95,000 to 150,000 clones listed, around 85% were seen once. The clonotype comes from an adult who received the AZD1222 COVID-19 vaccine. The sequenced sample was peripheral blood, obtained 28 days after the second AZD1222 dose. J is TRBJ1-5 and V is TRBV19; D unresolved. The CDR3 is CASSPSTRSGYNQPQHF. CDR3 nucleotide sequence: TGTGCCAGTAGTCCATCGACGCGTTCGGGGTACAATCAGCCCCAGCATTTT. The full variable domain, rest sourced from reference TRBV19 and TRBJ1-5, is DGGITQSPKYLFRKEGQNVTLSCEQNLNHDAMYWYRQDPGQGLRLIYYSQIVNDFQKGDIAEGYSVSREKKESFPLTVTSAQKNPTAFYLCASSPSTRSGYNQPQHFGDGTRLSIL.